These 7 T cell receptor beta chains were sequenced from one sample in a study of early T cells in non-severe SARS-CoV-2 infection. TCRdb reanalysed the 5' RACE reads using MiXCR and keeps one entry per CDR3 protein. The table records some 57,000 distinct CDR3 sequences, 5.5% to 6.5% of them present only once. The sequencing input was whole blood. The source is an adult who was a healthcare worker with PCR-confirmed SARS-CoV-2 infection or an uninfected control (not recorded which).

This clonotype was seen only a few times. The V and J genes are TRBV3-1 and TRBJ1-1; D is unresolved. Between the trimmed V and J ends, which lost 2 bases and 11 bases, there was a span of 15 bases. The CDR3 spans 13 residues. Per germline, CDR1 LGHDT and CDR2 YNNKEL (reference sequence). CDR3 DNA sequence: TGTGCCAGCAGCCAACCCGAGGGAGCGAAGGCTTTCTTT. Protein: CASSQPEGAKAFF.

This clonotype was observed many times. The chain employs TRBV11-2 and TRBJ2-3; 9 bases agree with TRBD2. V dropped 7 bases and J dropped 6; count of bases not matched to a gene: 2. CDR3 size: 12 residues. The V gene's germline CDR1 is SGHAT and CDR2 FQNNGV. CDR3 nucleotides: TGTGCCAGCACCAGCGGGGGGGATACGCAGTATTTT. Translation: CASTSGGDTQYF.

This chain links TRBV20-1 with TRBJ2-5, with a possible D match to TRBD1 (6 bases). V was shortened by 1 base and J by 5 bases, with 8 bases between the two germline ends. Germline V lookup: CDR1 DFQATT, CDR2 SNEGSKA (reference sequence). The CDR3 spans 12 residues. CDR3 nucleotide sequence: TGCAGTGCTAGAGGGGGGCCCGAGACCCAGTACTTC. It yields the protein CSARGGPETQYF.

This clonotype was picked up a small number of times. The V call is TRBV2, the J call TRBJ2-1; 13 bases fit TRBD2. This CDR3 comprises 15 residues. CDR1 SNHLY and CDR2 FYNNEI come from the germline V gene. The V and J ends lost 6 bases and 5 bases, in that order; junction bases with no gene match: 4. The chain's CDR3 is CASRILAGGNNEQFF. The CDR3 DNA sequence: TGTGCCAGCAGGATACTAGCGGGAGGGAACAATGAGCAGTTCTTC.

CDR3 coding DNA: TGTGCCAGCAGCTTAGGCCCAGGGGGCTTATTCTACACCTTC. This encodes CASSLGPGGLFYTF. This sequence joins TRBV7-9 and TRBJ1-2; 8 bases align to TRBD1. The V segment lost 1 base and the J segment 10 bases; nucleotides outside the gene matches: 8. CDR1 is SEHNR, CDR2 FQNEAQ, per germline (reference sequence). The CDR3 loop spans 14 amino acids.

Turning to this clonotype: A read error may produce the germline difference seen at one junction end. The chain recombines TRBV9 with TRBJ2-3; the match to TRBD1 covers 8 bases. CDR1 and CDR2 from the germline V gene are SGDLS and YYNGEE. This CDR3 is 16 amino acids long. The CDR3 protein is CASCVAGGRTTDTQYF. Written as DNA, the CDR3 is TGTGCCAGCTGCGTAGCAGGGGGCCGTACCACAGATACGCAGTATTTT.

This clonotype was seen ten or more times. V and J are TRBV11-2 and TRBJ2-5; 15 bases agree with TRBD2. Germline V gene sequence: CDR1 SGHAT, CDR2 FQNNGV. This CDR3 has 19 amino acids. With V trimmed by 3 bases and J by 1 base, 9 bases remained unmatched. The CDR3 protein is CASSLSPGLAGGPQETQYF. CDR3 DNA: TGTGCCAGCAGCTTGTCCCCGGGACTAGCGGGGGGCCCCCAAGAGACCCAGTACTTC.